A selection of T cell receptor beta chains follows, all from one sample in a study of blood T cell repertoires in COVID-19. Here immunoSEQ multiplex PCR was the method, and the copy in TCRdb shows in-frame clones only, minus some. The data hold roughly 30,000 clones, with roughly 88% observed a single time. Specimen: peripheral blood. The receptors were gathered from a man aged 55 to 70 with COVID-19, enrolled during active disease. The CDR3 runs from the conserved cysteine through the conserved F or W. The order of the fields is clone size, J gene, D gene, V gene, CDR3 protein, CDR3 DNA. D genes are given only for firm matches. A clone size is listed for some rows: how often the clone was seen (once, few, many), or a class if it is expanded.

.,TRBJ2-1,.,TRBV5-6,CASSLGSGLNEQFF,TGTGCCAGCAGCTTGGGTTCGGGGTTGAATGAGCAGTTCTTC
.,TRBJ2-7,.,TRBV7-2,CASSLGRSGGGVQYF,TGTGCCAGCAGCTTGGGACGTAGTGGAGGAGGGGTGCAGTACTTC
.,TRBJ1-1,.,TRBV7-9,CASSLGATEAFF,TGTGCCAGCAGCTTAGGGGCCACTGAAGCTTTCTTT
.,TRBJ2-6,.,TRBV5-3,CARVASEGAHSGANVLTF,TGTGCCCGAGTTGCTTCGGAGGGGGCCCACTCTGGGGCCAACGTCCTGACTTTC
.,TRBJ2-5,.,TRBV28,CASSPQQGRQETQYF,TGTGCCAGCAGTCCGCAACAGGGTCGGCAAGAGACCCAGTACTTC
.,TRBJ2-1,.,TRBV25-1,CASERTEVSNEQFF,TGTGCCAGCGAAAGGACAGAGGTTTCCAATGAGCAGTTCTTC
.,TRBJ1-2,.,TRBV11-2,CASSLESAAAYGYTF,TGTGCCAGCAGCTTAGAAAGTGCGGCAGCTTATGGCTACACCTTC
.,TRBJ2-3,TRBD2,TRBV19,CASSNRTSADTQYF,TGTGCCAGTAGCAATCGGACTAGCGCAGATACGCAGTATTTT
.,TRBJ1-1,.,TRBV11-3,CASSLDRRYNSMNTEAFF,TGTGCCAGCAGCTTAGATCGGAGATATAACTCCATGAACACTGAAGCTTTCTTT
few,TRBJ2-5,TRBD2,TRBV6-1,CASSELAGEQETQYF,TGTGCCAGCAGTGAACTAGCGGGAGAGCAAGAGACCCAGTACTTC
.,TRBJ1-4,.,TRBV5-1,CASAPRGLDNEKLFF,TGCGCCAGCGCCCCGAGAGGGCTTGATAATGAAAAACTGTTTTTT
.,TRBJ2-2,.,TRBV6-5,CASSYGRNTGELFF,TGTGCCAGCAGTTACGGGAGGAACACCGGGGAGCTGTTTTTT
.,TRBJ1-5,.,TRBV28,CASSTRPLGQPQHF,TGTGCCAGCAGTACAAGACCCTTGGGCCAGCCCCAGCATTTT
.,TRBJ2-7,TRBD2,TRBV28,CASKGLGHYYEQYF,TGTGCCAGCAAGGGACTAGGACATTACTACGAGCAGTACTTC
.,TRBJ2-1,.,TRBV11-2,CASSLRRTEKNEQFF,TGTGCCAGCAGCCTTAGACGGACAGAAAAAAATGAGCAGTTCTTC
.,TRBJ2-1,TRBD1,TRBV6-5,CASIPTGGSNEQFF,TGTGCCAGCATACCCACAGGGGGATCCAATGAGCAGTTCTTC
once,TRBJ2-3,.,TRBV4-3,CASSQDQRQRTDTQYF,TGCGCCAGCAGCCAAGATCAGAGACAGCGCACAGATACGCAGTATTTT
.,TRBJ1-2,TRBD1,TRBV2,CASRGDRGFGYTF,TGTGCCTCCAGAGGGGACAGGGGGTTTGGCTACACCTTC
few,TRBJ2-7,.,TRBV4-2,CASSPRVGVTYEQYF,TGTGCCAGCAGCCCCCGTGTAGGGGTCACCTACGAGCAGTACTTC
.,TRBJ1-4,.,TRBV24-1,CATSDPAGKDEKLFF,TGTGCCACCAGTGATCCGGCAGGGAAGGACGAAAAACTGTTTTTT
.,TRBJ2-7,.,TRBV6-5,CASSRDSSSYEQYF,TGTGCCAGCAGTCGGGACTCAAGCTCCTACGAGCAGTACTTC
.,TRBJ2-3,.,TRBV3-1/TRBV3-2,CASSQQGITQYF,TGTGCCAGCAGCCAACAGGGGATTACGCAGTATTTT